The next 8 T cell receptor beta chains were all read from a single sample in a study of cytomegalovirus exposure and HLA in healthy donors. The data were produced by immunoSEQ multiplex PCR, yet TCRdb's version contains in-frame clones alone and is incomplete. This sample yields around 250,000 clones, of which around 91% are seen a single time; 3.1% belongs to the top ten. The source material was PBMCs. The receptors stem from a woman aged 25 to 39 in good health and CMV-seronegative.

This clone has more than one count but fewer than ten. This chain joins TRBV28 and TRBJ2-5; TRBD1 might be the D (5 bases). The CDR3 is 17 amino acids. The germline V and J ends were trimmed by 5 bases and 3 bases, with 22 bases remaining between them. Looked up from germline, CDR1 is MDHEN and CDR2 is SYDVKM. CDR3 sequence: CASSPPGYRQRKETQYF. In DNA form, the CDR3 reads TGTGCCAGCAGTCCCCCAGGGTATCGCCAGAGAAAAGAGACCCAGTACTTC.

The chain employs TRBV11-2 and TRBJ2-6; either TRBD1 or TRBD2 may fit D (5 bases each). The germline gives CDR1 SGHAT, CDR2 FQNNGV. The CDR3 contains 15 residues. Trimming left V 1 base short and J 1 base short, with 5 bases between. The CDR3 region has the DNA TGTGCCAGCAGCTTAGGGGGGTCTGGGGCCAACGTCCTGACTTTC. It translates to CASSLGGSGANVLTF.

This clone was recorded only once. The chain joins TRBV19 to TRBJ2-3; no clear D gene. Germline CDR1 is LNHDA and CDR2 is SQIVND (reference sequence). The CDR3 sequence is 12 residues long. The germline V and J ends were trimmed by 9 bases and 6 bases, with 13 bases remaining between them. CDR3: CASTSWSDTQYF. The DNA of the CDR3 is TGTGCCAGCACGAGCTGGTCCGATACGCAGTATTTT.

This clone was recorded once. V is TRBV29-1 and J is TRBJ1-1, with no clear D. Germline-derived CDR1 and CDR2 are SQVTM and ANQGSEA. V lost 7 bases, J lost 1 base, and 7 bases lay in between. The CDR3 runs to 11 residues. CDR3: CSASGNTEAFF. CDR3 coding DNA: TGCAGCGCCTCCGGGAACACTGAAGCTTTCTTT.

The chain has TRBV15 and TRBJ2-5, with D unresolved. V lost 0 bases and J lost 2, with 7 bases in between. This CDR3 spans 14 amino acids. Germline CDR1 LNHNV, CDR2 YYDKDF (reference sequence). The CDR3 is CATSRDYRQETQYF. CDR3 coding DNA: TGTGCCACCAGCAGAGATTATAGGCAAGAGACCCAGTACTTC.

The chain carries TRBV7-9 and TRBJ2-7; TRBD1 might be the D (6 bases). Trimming shortened V by 1 base and J by 3 bases, and 19 bases separated the two germline ends. The CDR3 is 17 residues long. The germline V gene has CDR1 SEHNR and CDR2 FQNEAQ (reference sequence). CDR3 DNA sequence: TGTGCCAGCAGCTTAGGCCTCCCGTGGGGGCGTTTCTACGAGCAGTACTTC. It specifies CASSLGLPWGRFYEQYF.

V gene TRBV14 combines with J gene TRBJ1-4; possible D gene TRBD1, 5 bases. CDR1 and CDR2 (germline): SGHDN, FVKESK. The CDR3 has 16 residues. V was shortened by 0 bases and J by 7 bases, with 15 bases between the two germline ends. The CDR3 sequence is CASSQDKGFVSEKLFF. The CDR3 region has the DNA TGTGCCAGCAGCCAAGATAAGGGGTTCGTATCTGAAAAACTGTTTTTT.

This chain links TRBV2 with TRBJ2-1; 8 bases fit TRBD2. V lost 2 bases to trimming and J lost 7 bases; unmatched junction nucleotides: 7. This CDR3 contains 15 residues. Germline V gene data show CDR1 as SNHLY and CDR2 as FYNNEI. CDR3 residues: CASSERREAGNEQFF. In DNA form, the CDR3 reads TGTGCCAGCAGTGAAAGGCGGGAGGCGGGAAATGAGCAGTTCTTC.